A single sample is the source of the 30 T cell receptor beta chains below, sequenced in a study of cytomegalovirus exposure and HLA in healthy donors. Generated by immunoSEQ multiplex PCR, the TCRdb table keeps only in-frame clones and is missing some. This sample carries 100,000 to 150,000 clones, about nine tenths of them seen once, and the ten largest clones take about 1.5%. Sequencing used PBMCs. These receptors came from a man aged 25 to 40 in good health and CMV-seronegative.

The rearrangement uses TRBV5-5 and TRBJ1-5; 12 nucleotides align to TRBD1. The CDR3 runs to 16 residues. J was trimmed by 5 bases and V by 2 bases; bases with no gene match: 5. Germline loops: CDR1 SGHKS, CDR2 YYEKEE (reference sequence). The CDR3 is CASSLSGTGGYQPQHF. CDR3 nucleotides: TGTGCCAGCAGCTTATCCGGGACAGGGGGCTATCAGCCCCAGCATTTT.

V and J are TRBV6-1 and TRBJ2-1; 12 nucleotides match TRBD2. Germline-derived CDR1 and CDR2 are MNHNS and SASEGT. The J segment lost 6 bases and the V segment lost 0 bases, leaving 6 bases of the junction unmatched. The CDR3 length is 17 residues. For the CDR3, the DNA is TGTGCCAGCAGTGAAGCGAGACTAGCGGGAGATTTCAATGAGCAGTTCTTC. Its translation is CASSEARLAGDFNEQFF.

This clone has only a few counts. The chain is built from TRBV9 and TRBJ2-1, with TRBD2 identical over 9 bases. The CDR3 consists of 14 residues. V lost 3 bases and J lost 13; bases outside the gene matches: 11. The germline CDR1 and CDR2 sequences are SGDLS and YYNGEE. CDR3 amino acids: CASSALTPGTSQFF. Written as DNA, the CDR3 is TGTGCCAGCAGCGCACTCACCCCCGGGACTAGCCAGTTCTTC. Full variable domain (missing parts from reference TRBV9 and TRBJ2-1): DSGVTQTPKHLITATGQRVTLRCSPRSGDLSVYWYQQSLDQGLQFLIQYYNGEERAKGNILERFSAQQFPDLHSELNLSSLELGDSALYFCASSALTPGTSQFFGPGTRLTVL.

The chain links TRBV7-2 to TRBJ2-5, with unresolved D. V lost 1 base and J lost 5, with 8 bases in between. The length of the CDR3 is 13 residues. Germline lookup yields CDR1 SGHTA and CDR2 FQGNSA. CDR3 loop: CASSLVSLETQYF. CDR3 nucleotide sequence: TGTGCCAGCAGCTTAGTTAGCTTGGAGACCCAGTACTTC.

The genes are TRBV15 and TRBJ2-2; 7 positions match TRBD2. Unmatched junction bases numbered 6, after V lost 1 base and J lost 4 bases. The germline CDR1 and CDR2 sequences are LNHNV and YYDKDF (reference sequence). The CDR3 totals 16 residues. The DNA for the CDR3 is TGTGCCACCAGCAGAGGGTTTGGGGGGGGCACCGGGGAGCTGTTTTTT. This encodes CATSRGFGGGTGELFF.

The chain's CDR3 is CASSPTGSDGELFF. The CDR3 nucleotides read TGTGCCAGCTCACCAACCGGGTCTGACGGGGAGCTGTTTTTT. The rearrangement joins TRBV18 to TRBJ2-2; D gene unclear. CDR1 is KGHSH, CDR2 LQKENI, per germline. Trimming left V 2 bases short and J 7 bases short, with 11 bases between. CDR3 length: 14 residues.

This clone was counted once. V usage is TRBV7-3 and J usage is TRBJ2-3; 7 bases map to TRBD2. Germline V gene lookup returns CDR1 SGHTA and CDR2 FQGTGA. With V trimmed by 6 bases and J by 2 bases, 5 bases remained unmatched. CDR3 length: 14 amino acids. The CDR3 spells CASSSGRITDTQYF. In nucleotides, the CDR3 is TGTGCCAGCAGTTCCGGGAGGATCACAGATACGCAGTATTTT.

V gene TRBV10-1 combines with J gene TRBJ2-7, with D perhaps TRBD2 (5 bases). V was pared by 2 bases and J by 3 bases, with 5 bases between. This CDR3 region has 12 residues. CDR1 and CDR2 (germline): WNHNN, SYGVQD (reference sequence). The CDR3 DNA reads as TGCGCCAGCAGTGAGGCGGGCTACGAGCAGTACTTC. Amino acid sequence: CASSEAGYEQYF.

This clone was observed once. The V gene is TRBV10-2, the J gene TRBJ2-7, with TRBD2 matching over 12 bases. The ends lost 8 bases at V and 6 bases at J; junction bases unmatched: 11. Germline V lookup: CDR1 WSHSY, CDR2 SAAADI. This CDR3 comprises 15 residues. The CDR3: CASQLGLAGRGEQYF. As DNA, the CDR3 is TGCGCCAGCCAGCTCGGACTAGCGGGAAGAGGCGAGCAGTACTTC.

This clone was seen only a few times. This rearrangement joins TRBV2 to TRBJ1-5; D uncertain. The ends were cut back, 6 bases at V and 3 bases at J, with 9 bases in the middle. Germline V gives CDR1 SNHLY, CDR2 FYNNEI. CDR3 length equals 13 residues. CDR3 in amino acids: CASREDPNQPQHF. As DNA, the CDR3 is TGTGCCAGCAGGGAGGACCCCAATCAGCCCCAGCATTTT.

The chain's CDR3 is CASSPRQGYGYTF. The CDR3 bases are TGTGCCAGTAGTCCCCGACAGGGCTATGGCTACACCTTC. The J gene is TRBJ1-2, the V gene TRBV19, with 7 bases fitting TRBD1. The length of the CDR3 is 13 residues. V was clipped by 5 bases and J by 4 bases; unmatched bases: 4. CDR1 and CDR2 (germline): LNHDA, SQIVND (reference sequence).

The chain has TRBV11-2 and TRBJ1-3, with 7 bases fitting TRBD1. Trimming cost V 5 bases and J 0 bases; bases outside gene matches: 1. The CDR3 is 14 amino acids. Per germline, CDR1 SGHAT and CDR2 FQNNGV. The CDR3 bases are TGTGCCAGCAGCCGGGACAGCTCTGGAAACACCATATATTTT. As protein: CASSRDSSGNTIYF.

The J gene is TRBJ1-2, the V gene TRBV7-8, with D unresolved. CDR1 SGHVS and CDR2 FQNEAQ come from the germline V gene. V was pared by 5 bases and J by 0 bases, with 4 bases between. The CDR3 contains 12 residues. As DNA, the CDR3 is TGTGCCAGCAGCACTACTAACTATGGCTACACCTTC. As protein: CASSTTNYGYTF.

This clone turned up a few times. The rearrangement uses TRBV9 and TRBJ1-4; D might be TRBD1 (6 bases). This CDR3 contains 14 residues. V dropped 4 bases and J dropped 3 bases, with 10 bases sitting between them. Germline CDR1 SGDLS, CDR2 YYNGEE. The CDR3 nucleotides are TGTGCCAGCAGCCCCCGGACAGCTAATGAAAAACTGTTTTTT. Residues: CASSPRTANEKLFF.

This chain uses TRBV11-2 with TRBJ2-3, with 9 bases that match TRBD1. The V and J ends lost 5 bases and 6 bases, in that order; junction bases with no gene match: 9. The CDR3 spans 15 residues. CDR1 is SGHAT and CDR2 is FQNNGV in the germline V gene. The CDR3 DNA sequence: TGTGCCAGCAGCCCACAGGGGGCCCCCGTGGATACGCAGTATTTT. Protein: CASSPQGAPVDTQYF.

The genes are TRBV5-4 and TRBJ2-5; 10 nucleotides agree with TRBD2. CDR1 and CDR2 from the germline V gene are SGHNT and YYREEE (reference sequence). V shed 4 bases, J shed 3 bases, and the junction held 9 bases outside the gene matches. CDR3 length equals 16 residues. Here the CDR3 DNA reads TGTGCCAGCAGCCCACCTAGCGGGAGAACAAAAGAGACCCAGTACTTC. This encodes CASSPPSGRTKETQYF.

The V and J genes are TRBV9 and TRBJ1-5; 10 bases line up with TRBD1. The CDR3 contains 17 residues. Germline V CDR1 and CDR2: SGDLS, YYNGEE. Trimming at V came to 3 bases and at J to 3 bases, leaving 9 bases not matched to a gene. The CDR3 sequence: CASSDYTGTGDNQPQHF. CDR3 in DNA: TGTGCCAGCAGCGATTATACCGGGACAGGGGACAATCAGCCCCAGCATTTT.

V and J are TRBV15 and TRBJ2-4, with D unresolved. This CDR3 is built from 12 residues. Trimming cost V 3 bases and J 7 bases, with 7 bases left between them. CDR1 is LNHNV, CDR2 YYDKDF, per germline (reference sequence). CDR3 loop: CATSSDSNIQYF. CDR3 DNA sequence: TGTGCCACCAGCAGCGACTCGAACATTCAGTACTTC.

CDR3 nucleotides: TGCAGCGTCCACCCCGGGGGGCCCCAAGAGACCCAGTACTTC. This translates into CSVHPGGPQETQYF. The chain uses TRBV29-1 and TRBJ2-5; D perhaps matches TRBD2 (7 bases). Germline values: CDR1 SQVTM, CDR2 ANQGSEA. Trimming left V 6 bases short and J 1 base short, with 15 bases between. This CDR3 spans 14 amino acids. Based on the CDR3 plus reference TRBV29-1 and TRBJ2-5, the full variable domain is SAVISQKPSRDICQRGTSLTIQCQVDSQVTMMFWYRQQPGQSLTLIATANQGSEATYESGFVIDKFPISRPNLTFSTLTVSNMSPEDSSIYLCSVHPGGPQETQYFGPGTRLLVL.

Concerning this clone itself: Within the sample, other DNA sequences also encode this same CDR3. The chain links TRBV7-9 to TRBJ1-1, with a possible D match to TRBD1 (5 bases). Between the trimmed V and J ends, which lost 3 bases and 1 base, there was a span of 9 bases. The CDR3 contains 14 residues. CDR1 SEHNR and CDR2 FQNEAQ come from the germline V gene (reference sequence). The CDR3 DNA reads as TGTGCCAGCAGCTTGGGGCAGGGGAACACTGAAGCTTTCTTT. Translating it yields CASSLGQGNTEAFF.

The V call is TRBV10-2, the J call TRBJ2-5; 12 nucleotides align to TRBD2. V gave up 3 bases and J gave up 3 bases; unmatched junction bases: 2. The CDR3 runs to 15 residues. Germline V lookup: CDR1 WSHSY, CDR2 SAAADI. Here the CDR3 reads CASSETSGRKETQYF. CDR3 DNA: TGCGCCAGCAGTGAAACTAGCGGGAGGAAAGAGACCCAGTACTTC.

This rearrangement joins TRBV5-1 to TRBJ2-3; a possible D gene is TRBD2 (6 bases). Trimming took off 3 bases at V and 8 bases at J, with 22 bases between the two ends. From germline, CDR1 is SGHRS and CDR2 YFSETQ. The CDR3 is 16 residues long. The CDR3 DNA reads TGCGCCAGCAGCTCGGGACGGAGCACGTTCGGGGGTACGCAGTATTTT. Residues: CASSSGRSTFGGTQYF.

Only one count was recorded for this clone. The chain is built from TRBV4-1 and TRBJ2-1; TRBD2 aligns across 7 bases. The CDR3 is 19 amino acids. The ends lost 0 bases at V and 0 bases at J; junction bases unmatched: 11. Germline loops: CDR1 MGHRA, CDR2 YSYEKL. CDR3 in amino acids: CASSQDGISGPVSYNEQFF. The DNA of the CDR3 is TGCGCCAGCAGCCAAGACGGTATTAGCGGGCCTGTCTCCTACAATGAGCAGTTCTTC.

The CDR3 DNA reads as TGTGCCAGCAACCCGGCGTCAGGGGCGCGTTACACTGAAGCTTTCTTT. Translating gives CASNPASGARYTEAFF. The chain joins TRBV28 to TRBJ1-1; a possible D gene is TRBD1 (6 bases). The CDR3 covers 16 residues. Germline assignment: CDR1 MDHEN and CDR2 SYDVKM. With 7 bases removed from V and 3 bases from J, the gap between germline ends came to 21 bases.

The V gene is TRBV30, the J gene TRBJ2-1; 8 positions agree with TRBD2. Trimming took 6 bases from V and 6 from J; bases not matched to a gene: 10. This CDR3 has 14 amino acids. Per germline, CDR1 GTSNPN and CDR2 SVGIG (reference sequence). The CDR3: CACSSGIGFNEQFF. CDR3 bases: TGTGCCTGCAGTAGCGGGATTGGGTTCAATGAGCAGTTCTTC. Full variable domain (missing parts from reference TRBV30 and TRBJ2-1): SQTIHQWPATLVQPVGSPLSLECTVEGTSNPNLYWYRQAAGRGLQLLFYSVGIGQISSEVPQNLSASRPQDRQFILSSKKLLLSDSGFYLCACSSGIGFNEQFFGPGTRLTVL.

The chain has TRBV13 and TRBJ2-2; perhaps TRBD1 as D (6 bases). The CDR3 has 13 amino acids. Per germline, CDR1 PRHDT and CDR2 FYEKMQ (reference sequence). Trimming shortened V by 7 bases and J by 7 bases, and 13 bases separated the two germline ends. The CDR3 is CASTTRGGGELFF. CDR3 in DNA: TGTGCCAGCACCACGCGAGGGGGCGGGGAGCTGTTTTTT.

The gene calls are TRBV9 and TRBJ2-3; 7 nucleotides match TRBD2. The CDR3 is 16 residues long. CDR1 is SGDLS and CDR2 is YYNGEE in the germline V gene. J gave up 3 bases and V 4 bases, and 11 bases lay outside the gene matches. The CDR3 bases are TGTGCCAGCAGCACACTGGCTAGCGGAAAAACAGATACGCAGTATTTT. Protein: CASSTLASGKTDTQYF.

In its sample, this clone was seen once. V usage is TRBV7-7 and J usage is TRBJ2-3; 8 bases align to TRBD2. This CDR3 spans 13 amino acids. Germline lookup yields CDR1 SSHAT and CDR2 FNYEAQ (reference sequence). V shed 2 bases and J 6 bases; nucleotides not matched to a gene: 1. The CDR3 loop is CASSLQRGDTQYF. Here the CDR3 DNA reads TGTGCCAGCAGCTTACAGCGGGGGGATACGCAGTATTTT.

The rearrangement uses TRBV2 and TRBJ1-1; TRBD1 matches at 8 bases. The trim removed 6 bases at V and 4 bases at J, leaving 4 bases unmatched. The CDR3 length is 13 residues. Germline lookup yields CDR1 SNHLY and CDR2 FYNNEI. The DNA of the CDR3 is TGTGCCAGCAGGTTACAGGGGGGCACTGAAGCTTTCTTT. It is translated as CASRLQGGTEAFF.

CDR3 residues: CASTIGTGSRTGELFF. In DNA, the CDR3 is TGTGCCAGCACCATCGGGACAGGGTCGCGCACCGGGGAGCTGTTTTTT. This chain joins TRBV27 and TRBJ2-2; 9 nucleotides match TRBD1. After removal of 7 bases from V and 4 bases from J, the junction contained 10 bases not matched to a gene. Per germline, CDR1 MNHEY and CDR2 SMNVEV (reference sequence). The CDR3 sequence is 16 residues long.